The clone carrying this T cell receptor (beta chain) has a count of ten or more. The antigen remains undetermined. The germline V and J ends were trimmed by 5 bases and 5 bases, with 13 bases remaining between them. This CDR3 comprises 13 residues. Germline V CDR1 and CDR2: SGHTS, YDEGEE. TCRdb reprocessed the 5' RACE reads with MiXCR, giving one entry per CDR3 protein. The table has tens of thousands of distinct CDR3 sequences, roughly an eighth seen once. This record belongs to a study of early T cells in non-severe SARS-CoV-2 infection. General observations from the study: Reliance on VDJdb matching favored anti-spike CD8 responses; private and CD4 specificities were missed.

Sequencing used whole blood. The sequence came from an adult who was a healthcare worker with PCR-confirmed SARS-CoV-2 infection or an uninfected control (not recorded which). The V and J genes are TRBV5-8 and TRBJ1-2, with unresolved D. In DNA, the CDR3 is TGTGCCAGCAGTCCGGACGCCGCGTATGGCTACACCTTC. Translation gives CASSPDAAYGYTF.